These T cell receptor beta chains were read from a single sample in a study of T cell responses to AZD1222 COVID-19 vaccine. Some clones are missing from TCRdb's copy, which holds only in-frame ones; the method was immunoSEQ multiplex PCR. The table shows 120,000 or so clones, with 88% occurring only once. The sequencing used peripheral blood, collected on day 0 of AZD1222 vaccination. Receptors originate from an adult in good health. The CDR3 runs from the conserved cysteine through the conserved F or W. D genes are given only for firm matches. Expanded clones are given a class, and other clones once, few, many or no size at all.

j_call | clone_size | d_call | v_call | cdr3_nt | cdr3_aa
TRBJ1-6 | NA | NA | TRBV30 | TGTGCCTGGGGTAACACGGGTAACAATTCACCCCTCCACTTT | CAWGNTGNNSPLHF
TRBJ2-7 | NA | NA | TRBV10-2 | TGCGCCAGCAGTGAGTCGGGTGAGCAGTACTTC | CASSESGEQYF
TRBJ2-3 | NA | NA | TRBV21-1 | TGTGCCAGCCCAAGGACGAACACTAGCGGGGGTCACACAGATACGCAGTATTTT | CASPRTNTSGGHTDTQYF
TRBJ1-3 | once | NA | TRBV5-1 | TGCGCCAGCAGAAACACAGGAAGCTCTGGAAACACCATATATTTT | CASRNTGSSGNTIYF
TRBJ1-3 | NA | NA | TRBV11-2 | TGTGCCAGCAGCGTCGCCCGGGGGGGGGACACCATATATTTT | CASSVARGGDTIYF
TRBJ2-7 | NA | NA | TRBV5-8 | TGTGCACGAATCCTAGGGCAGGGGTACGAGCAGTACTTC | CARILGQGYEQYF
TRBJ1-5 | NA | NA | TRBV27 | TGTGCCAGCAGTTTAAGGCCGCCCTTGACAGGCGCCAATCAGCCCCAGCATTTT | CASSLRPPLTGANQPQHF
TRBJ2-1 | many | TRBD2 | TRBV5-6 | TGTGCCAGCAGCTTGCAGGGTAGCGGGATCGATGAGCAGTTCTTC | CASSLQGSGIDEQFF
TRBJ2-1 | NA | NA | TRBV5-8 | TGTGCCAGCAGCCCCCGGCTTACCGGGACCTCCTACAATGAGCAGTTCTTC | CASSPRLTGTSYNEQFF
TRBJ2-7 | NA | NA | TRBV12-3/TRBV12-4 | TGTGCCAGCAGTTTTAATCCCCCCTACGAGCAGTACTTC | CASSFNPPYEQYF
TRBJ1-5 | NA | NA | TRBV5-8 | TGTGCCAGCAGCTTAGACAGCTATAGCAATCAGCCCCAGCATTTT | CASSLDSYSNQPQHF
TRBJ2-2 | NA | TRBD1 | TRBV4-3 | TGCGCCAGCAGAACCGGGACAGCGAACACCGGGGAGCTGTTTTTT | CASRTGTANTGELFF
TRBJ2-7 | NA | NA | TRBV6-5 | TGTGCCAGCAGATCACAGGGCGCCTACGAGCAGTACTTC | CASRSQGAYEQYF
TRBJ2-2 | NA | TRBD1 | TRBV4-1 | TGCGCCAGCAGCCCTATGCTCGGGACAGGGAGGGGGAACACCGGGGAGCTGTTTTTT | CASSPMLGTGRGNTGELFF
TRBJ2-5 | NA | TRBD2 | TRBV6-6 | TGTGCCAGCAGTCACCGTGGGATGAGCGGGGGGGCGGAGACCCAGTACTTC | CASSHRGMSGGAETQYF
TRBJ2-7 | NA | TRBD2 | TRBV15 | TGTGCCACCAGCAGAGATAGTCTAGCGGGAGGCCTCTCCTACGAGCAGTACTTC | CATSRDSLAGGLSYEQYF
TRBJ2-6 | NA | NA | TRBV24-1 | TGTGCCACCGATGCGGGAAGCTCTGGGGCCAACGTCCTGACTTTC | CATDAGSSGANVLTF
TRBJ1-1 | NA | NA | TRBV25-1 | TGTGCCAGCAGTGAATTTGGGTTGAAAGGCTCTGAAGCTTTCTTT | CASSEFGLKGSEAFF
TRBJ2-2 | NA | NA | TRBV5-1 | TGCGCCAGCAGCTTGGTGGGGACAGCGGGATCCGGGGAGCTGTTTTTT | CASSLVGTAGSGELFF
TRBJ2-7 | NA | NA | TRBV19 | TGTGCCAGTATTCCTAGGACCTACGAGCAGTACTTC | CASIPRTYEQYF
TRBJ2-1 | NA | TRBD1 | TRBV11-2 | TGTGCCAGCAGCTCAGGAGACAGGGTGTTTATTGGTGAGCAGTTCTTC | CASSSGDRVFIGEQFF
TRBJ2-2 | NA | TRBD2 | TRBV7-9 | TGTGCCAGCAGCCAACGAACGGGACTAGCGGGCGACAACACCGGGGAGCTGTTTTTT | CASSQRTGLAGDNTGELFF
TRBJ1-5 | NA | TRBD1 | TRBV28 | TGTGCCAGCAGTCCCTGGACAGGGACTAGCAATCAGCCCCAGCATTTT | CASSPWTGTSNQPQHF
TRBJ1-1 | NA | TRBD1 | TRBV12-3/TRBV12-4 | TGTGCCAGCGGGTCCCGGGACAGGGGTGAAGCTTTCTTT | CASGSRDRGEAFF
TRBJ2-3 | NA | NA | TRBV2 | TGTGCCAGCAGTGATAGGCTGGGATTCACAGATACGCAGTATTTT | CASSDRLGFTDTQYF
TRBJ2-3 | NA | NA | TRBV5-1 | TGCGCCAGCAGCTACGACACAGATACGCAGTATTTT | CASSYDTDTQYF
TRBJ1-5 | NA | NA | TRBV6-6 | TGTGCCAGCAGTTATCTTGAACGTCGGCAGCCCCAGCATTTT | CASSYLERRQPQHF
TRBJ1-2 | few | TRBD1 | TRBV11-2 | TGTGCCAGCAGCCCAAGACCGGGACAGGCGTTTGCTAACTATGGCTACACCTTC | CASSPRPGQAFANYGYTF
TRBJ2-3 | few | NA | TRBV6-4 | TGTGCCAGCAGTGAGGGGGGCAGCACAGATACGCAGTATTTT | CASSEGGSTDTQYF
TRBJ1-2 | few | NA | TRBV11-2 | TGTGCCAGCAGCTTAGGTCCCCTTGGGGGGAGATATGGCTACACCTTC | CASSLGPLGGRYGYTF
TRBJ1-2 | NA | NA | TRBV18 | TGTGCCAGCTCACCATCAGGGTCAGGAGGCTACACCTTC | CASSPSGSGGYTF
TRBJ1-1 | NA | NA | TRBV27 | TGTGCCAGCAGAGGGGGGGGGTTGGGGGTGAACACTGAAGCTTTCTTT | CASRGGGLGVNTEAFF
TRBJ2-3 | NA | NA | TRBV19 | TGTGCCGCATCATCCAGGAGGGATACGCAGTATTTT | CAASSRRDTQYF
TRBJ1-3 | once | NA | TRBV29-1 | TGCAGCGGACATGGAGGAAACACCATATATTTT | CSGHGGNTIYF
TRBJ1-2 | once | TRBD1 | TRBV6-5 | TGTGCCAGCAGTCCCCAGGGACAGGGAGGCTATGGCTACACCTTC | CASSPQGQGGYGYTF
TRBJ2-7 | NA | TRBD2 | TRBV6-5 | TGTGCCAGCAGTTACTCGAGGGCTAGCGGAGGGTACGAGCAGTACTTC | CASSYSRASGGYEQYF
TRBJ2-2 | NA | NA | TRBV30 | TGTGCCTGGACCCTCTCAAAGGGGGAGCTGTTTTTT | CAWTLSKGELFF
TRBJ2-2 | NA | NA | TRBV7-9 | TGTGCCAGCAGCCGACAGGGCGGGGGCACCGGGGAGCTGTTTTTT | CASSRQGGGTGELFF
TRBJ1-4 | NA | NA | TRBV9 | TGTGCCAGCAGCCGAACTAATGAAAAACTGTTTTTT | CASSRTNEKLFF
TRBJ1-3 | NA | NA | TRBV7-2 | TGTGCCAGCAGCGCCCAGACAGGATCTGGAAACACCATATATTTT | CASSAQTGSGNTIYF
TRBJ1-1 | NA | NA | TRBV5-1 | TGCGCCAGCAGCCCGCAGAGGGACACTGAAGCTTTCTTT | CASSPQRDTEAFF
TRBJ1-1 | NA | NA | TRBV3-1/TRBV3-2 | TGTGCCAGCAGCCCCACCAGTGGGGCTGAAGCTTTCTTT | CASSPTSGAEAFF
TRBJ1-2 | NA | NA | TRBV4-2 | TGTGCCAGCAGCCAAGAGGCGGGGTTCTCTGGCTACACCTTC | CASSQEAGFSGYTF
TRBJ1-2 | once | NA | TRBV24-1 | TGTGCCACCAGTGTGGGGGGCCGAGGCTACACCTTC | CATSVGGRGYTF
TRBJ2-7 | NA | NA | TRBV5-1 | TGCGCCAGCAGCTTGGCTCCAGGGACCTACGAGCAGTACTTC | CASSLAPGTYEQYF
TRBJ2-1 | NA | NA | TRBV24-1 | TGTGCCACCAGTGACGACCGTACTACTGAGCAGTTCTTC | CATSDDRTTEQFF
TRBJ1-1 | NA | TRBD1 | TRBV10-3 | TGTGCCATCACCTTAGGACAGGGGAACACTGAAGCTTTCTTT | CAITLGQGNTEAFF
TRBJ1-4 | NA | TRBD1 | TRBV5-1 | TGCGCCAGCAGCACCGGGGACAGGACTTATGAAAAACTGTTTTTT | CASSTGDRTYEKLFF
TRBJ2-4 | NA | NA | TRBV2 | TGTGCCAGCAGTGAAACAGCTCTAGCCAAAAACATTCAGTACTTC | CASSETALAKNIQYF
TRBJ2-1 | NA | NA | TRBV11-2 | TGTGCCAGCATCCAGAGTGGGGGCTCCTACAATGAGCAGTTCTTC | CASIQSGGSYNEQFF
TRBJ1-1 | NA | NA | TRBV19 | TGTGCCAGTAGTAAGGCGGGCAGGGCCCCCTCCAAGTCGGGAGCTTTCTTT | CASSKAGRAPSKSGAFF
TRBJ2-2 | NA | NA | TRBV3-1/TRBV3-2 | TGTGCCAGCAGCCAAGATGGTGGGGTAAGCGGGGAGCTGTTTTTT | CASSQDGGVSGELFF
TRBJ2-2 | once | NA | TRBV3-1/TRBV3-2 | TGTGCCAGCAGCGGGTGGGCTTATTACACCGGGGAGCTGTTTTTT | CASSGWAYYTGELFF
TRBJ2-1 | NA | TRBD2 | TRBV6-6 | TGTGCCAGCAGCCAACGGGGGGGCGCCTACAATGAGCAGTTCTTC | CASSQRGGAYNEQFF
TRBJ1-2 | NA | NA | TRBV7-8 | TGTGCCAGCAGCTTGCAAGGGTCAGGCTATGGCTACACCTTC | CASSLQGSGYGYTF